The next 30 T cell receptor beta chains were all read from a single sample in a study of blood T cell repertoires in COVID-19. Here immunoSEQ multiplex PCR was the method, and the copy in TCRdb shows in-frame clones only, minus some. This sample has about 330,000 clones, with roughly 90% found just once. Sequenced: peripheral blood. Receptors were obtained from a man aged 25-45 years with COVID-19, enrolled during active disease.

Concerning this clone: Other DNA sequences in the same sample also yield this CDR3. The V gene is TRBV4-1, the J gene TRBJ1-5; D call uncertain. Germline loops: CDR1 MGHRA, CDR2 YSYEKL. This CDR3 contains 15 residues. V gave up 2 bases and J gave up 2 bases, with 10 bases separating them. The CDR3 protein is CASSQRTRGNQPQHF. The CDR3 DNA sequence: TGCGCCAGCAGCCAACGGACGAGGGGCAATCAGCCCCAGCATTTT.

The chain joins TRBV7-2 to TRBJ2-3; 8 bases fit TRBD2. The V segment lost 5 bases and the J segment 2 bases; nucleotides outside the gene matches: 6. The CDR3 sequence is 15 residues long. The germline gives CDR1 SGHTA, CDR2 FQGNSA. The CDR3 reads CASSLRTSHTDTQYF. The CDR3 coding sequence is TGTGCCAGCAGCCTAAGGACTAGCCACACAGATACGCAGTATTTT.

V gene TRBV19 combines with J gene TRBJ2-1, with 9 bases fitting TRBD1. This CDR3 has 15 residues. Germline CDR1 is LNHDA and CDR2 is SQIVND (reference sequence). Trimming took 6 bases from V and 3 from J; bases not matched to a gene: 6. The CDR3 DNA follows: TGTGCCAGTAGACCGGGACAGGGAGGCTACAATGAGCAGTTCTTC. Translating it yields CASRPGQGGYNEQFF.

This chain connects TRBV24-1 to TRBJ2-2; tentatively, D is TRBD1 (6 bases). Germline CDR1 KGHDR, CDR2 SFDVKD. The CDR3 totals 15 residues. Trimming cost V 3 bases and J 3 bases, with 10 bases left between them. The CDR3 loop reads CATSDGGRYTGELFF. The CDR3 DNA follows: TGTGCCACCAGTGATGGGGGCCGGTACACCGGGGAGCTGTTTTTT.

V is TRBV10-3 and J is TRBJ2-2, with TRBD2 as a possible D gene (6 bases). Germline CDR1 and CDR2: ENHRY and SYGVKD. The CDR3 is 14 amino acids. Between the trimmed V and J ends, which lost 10 bases and 2 bases, there was a span of 14 bases. The CDR3 region is CATNRGSNTGELFF. In nucleotides, the CDR3 is TGTGCCACTAACCGGGGGAGTAACACCGGGGAGCTGTTTTTT.

V and J are TRBV29-1 and TRBJ2-7; TRBD1 agrees at 7 bases. This CDR3 spans 12 amino acids. With V trimmed by 6 bases and J by 5 bases, 7 bases remained unmatched. Germline CDR1 and CDR2: SQVTM and ANQGSEA. The CDR3 sequence: CSVSRQGHEQYF. CDR3 bases: TGCAGCGTCTCTAGACAGGGTCACGAGCAGTACTTC.

The genes are TRBV30 and TRBJ2-1; perhaps TRBD1 as D (5 bases). The germline V and J ends were trimmed by 5 bases and 8 bases, with 16 bases remaining between them. Germline V gene data show CDR1 as GTSNPN and CDR2 as SVGIG (reference sequence). CDR3 length: 13 residues. The CDR3 is CAWSSQGFDEQFF. In nucleotides, the CDR3 is TGTGCCTGGTCCTCTCAGGGTTTCGATGAGCAGTTCTTC. The entire variable domain, with the rest obtained from reference TRBV30 and TRBJ2-1, is as follows: SQTIHQWPATLVQPVGSPLSLECTVEGTSNPNLYWYRQAAGRGLQLLFYSVGIGQISSEVPQNLSASRPQDRQFILSSKKLLLSDSGFYLCAWSSQGFDEQFFGPGTRLTVL.

This rearrangement joins TRBV28 to TRBJ1-2; D gene ambiguous. CDR1 MDHEN and CDR2 SYDVKM come from the germline V gene. The CDR3 runs 14 residues. The germline V and J ends were trimmed by 6 bases and 4 bases, with 15 bases remaining between them. The CDR3 spells CASSLPWAGYGYTF. The CDR3 nucleotides are TGTGCCAGCAGCCTCCCCTGGGCCGGCTATGGCTACACCTTC.

This chain links TRBV5-4 with TRBJ1-3; unclear D gene. The ends were cut back, 1 base at V and 2 bases at J, with 16 bases in the middle. The CDR3 extends over 17 amino acids. Germline CDR1 reads SGHNT; CDR2 reads YYREEE (reference sequence). The CDR3 bases are TGTGCCAGCAGCTTGTCCCCCGGGAGTCTGGCTGGAAACACCATATATTTT. Residues: CASSLSPGSLAGNTIYF.

The genes are TRBV27 and TRBJ2-1; perhaps TRBD2 as D (6 bases). Germline V gene sequence: CDR1 MNHEY, CDR2 SMNVEV (reference sequence). Trimming removed 3 bases from V and 0 bases from J, with 9 bases in between. CDR3 length: 15 amino acids. The CDR3 nucleotides are TGTGCCAGCAGTTTCGCGGGGTACTCCTACAATGAGCAGTTCTTC. This sequence encodes CASSFAGYSYNEQFF.

In its sample, this clone was seen once. The V and J genes are TRBV9 and TRBJ2-7; TRBD1 agrees at 7 bases. Unmatched junction bases numbered 8, after V lost 3 bases and J lost 2 bases. This CDR3 comprises 15 residues. Germline V gene data show CDR1 as SGDLS and CDR2 as YYNGEE. CDR3 nucleotides: TGTGCCAGCAGCGCAGGGGACAGTGGCACCTACGAGCAGTACTTC. Its translation is CASSAGDSGTYEQYF.

This clone was detected only once. V gene TRBV23-1 combines with J gene TRBJ1-3; 7 bases fit TRBD1. TRBV23-1 qualifies as an ORF whose function is uncertain. Unmatched junction bases numbered 12, after V lost 1 base and J lost 6 bases. This CDR3 has 17 residues. CDR3 coding DNA: TGCGCCAGCAGTCAATTCTTTCACAGGGGCAGGGAAAACACCATATATTTT. It yields the protein CASSQFFHRGRENTIYF.

Turning to this clone: The sample has other DNA sequences that encode this CDR3 too. The chain combines TRBV19 with TRBJ1-1; no reliable D call. CDR1 and CDR2 (germline): LNHDA, SQIVND (reference sequence). This CDR3 comprises 14 residues. V dropped 7 bases and J dropped 4 bases, with 16 bases sitting between them. CDR3 residues: CASKEGSWGTEAFF. CDR3 coding DNA: TGTGCCAGTAAGGAGGGCAGCTGGGGCACTGAAGCTTTCTTT.

The chain employs TRBV29-1 and TRBJ2-2, with 8 bases matching TRBD2. Trimming cost V 7 bases and J 0 bases; bases outside gene matches: 10. CDR1 SQVTM and CDR2 ANQGSEA come from the germline V gene. The CDR3 is 16 amino acids. The CDR3 reads CSGSLAGTSNTGELFF. The CDR3, as DNA: TGCAGCGGTTCATTAGCGGGAACGTCGAACACCGGGGAGCTGTTTTTT.

This CDR3 reads CASSLGQEYGYTF. The CDR3, as DNA: TGTGCCAGCAGCCTAGGACAGGAGTATGGCTACACCTTC. The V gene is TRBV5-4, the J gene TRBJ1-2; TRBD1 aligns across 7 bases. There are 13 residues in the CDR3. The junction had 5 bases not matched to a gene; V was cut back by 4 bases and J by 5 bases. CDR1 and CDR2 from the germline V gene are SGHNT and YYREEE (reference sequence).

This clone was observed once. This rearrangement joins TRBV19 to TRBJ1-2; D gene ambiguous. CDR3 length: 15 residues. The germline gives CDR1 LNHDA, CDR2 SQIVND (reference sequence). The ends were cut back, 7 bases at V and 5 bases at J, with 20 bases in the middle. This chain's CDR3 is CASTPIQVFGYGYTF. CDR3 coding DNA: TGTGCCAGTACCCCGATCCAGGTATTTGGTTATGGCTACACCTTC.

The table lists this clone with a few counts. The CDR3 region has the DNA TGTGCCAGCAGCCCCCGGGTTTCGAACACTGAAGCTTTCTTT. This codes for CASSPRVSNTEAFF. The chain carries TRBV5-6 and TRBJ1-1; no clear D gene. The CDR3 contains 14 residues. V was cut by 4 bases and J by 1 base, with 11 bases left in between. Per the germline V gene, CDR1 is SGHDT and CDR2 is YYEEEE. Together with reference TRBV5-6 and TRBJ1-1, the CDR3 gives the full variable domain: DAGVTQSPTHLIKTRGQQVTLRCSPKSGHDTVSWYQQALGQGPQFIFQYYEEEERQRGNFPDRFSGHQFPNYSSELNVNALLLGDSALYLCASSPRVSNTEAFFGQGTRLTVV.

The chain uses TRBV19 and TRBJ2-3; TRBD1 aligns across 10 bases. Germline assignment: CDR1 LNHDA and CDR2 SQIVND (reference sequence). The CDR3 spans 16 residues. J gave up 2 bases and V 4 bases, and 6 bases lay outside the gene matches. The CDR3 region has the DNA TGTGCCAGTAGTAGCCGGGACAGGGGAGCCACAGATACGCAGTATTTT. It codes for CASSSRDRGATDTQYF. The variable domain in full, completed from reference TRBV19 and TRBJ2-3, reads DGGITQSPKYLFRKEGQNVTLSCEQNLNHDAMYWYRQDPGQGLRLIYYSQIVNDFQKGDIAEGYSVSREKKESFPLTVTSAQKNPTAFYLCASSSRDRGATDTQYFGPGTRLTVL.

This chain connects TRBV6-2 or TRBV6-3 to TRBJ2-5; 10 bases map to TRBD1. V trimming: 4 bases; J trimming: 5 bases; junction bases outside the gene matches: 1. CDR1 is MNHEY and CDR2 is SVGEGT in the germline V gene. CDR3 size: 13 residues. The CDR3 sequence: CASSLDRGETQYF. The DNA of the CDR3 is TGTGCCAGCAGTTTGGACAGGGGGGAGACCCAGTACTTC.

The V and J genes are TRBV6-2 or TRBV6-3 and TRBJ1-2; D is unresolved. The CDR3 runs 13 residues. Germline lookup yields CDR1 MNHEY and CDR2 SVGEGT. The V and J ends lost 0 bases and 6 bases respectively, with 8 bases between them. CDR3 amino acids: CASSYSAGHGYTF. The CDR3, as DNA: TGTGCCAGCAGTTACTCGGCAGGCCATGGCTACACCTTC.

The DNA for the CDR3 is TGTGCCAGCAGAGGACAGGGGAGGAATGAGCAGTTCTTC. As protein: CASRGQGRNEQFF. The chain has TRBV27 and TRBJ2-1; 9 bases agree with TRBD1. Trimming removed 6 bases from V and 7 bases from J; junction bases left unmatched: 4. The length of the CDR3 is 13 residues. Germline values: CDR1 MNHEY, CDR2 SMNVEV (reference sequence).

This clone showed up just once. The CDR3 bases are TGTGCCAGCAGCTCGTCCCCCTCTAGTGGCTACACCTTC. Translation: CASSSSPSSGYTF. The J gene is TRBJ1-2, the V gene TRBV7-3; D call uncertain. V was clipped by 4 bases and J by 7 bases, with 13 bases between them. The CDR3 spans 13 residues. Germline CDR1 and CDR2: SGHTA and FQGTGA.

The chain couples TRBV28 to TRBJ2-5; possible D gene TRBD1, 6 bases. V was shortened by 6 bases and J by 5 bases, with 19 bases between the two germline ends. This CDR3 contains 15 residues. Germline lookup yields CDR1 MDHEN and CDR2 SYDVKM. CDR3 in amino acids: CASSETGSPLETQYF. In DNA, the CDR3 is TGTGCCAGCAGCGAGACAGGATCCCCTTTGGAGACCCAGTACTTC. The full variable domain, with the rest looked up from reference TRBV28 and TRBJ2-5, is DVKVTQSSRYLVKRTGEKVFLECVQDMDHENMFWYRQDPGLGLRLIYFSYDVKMKEKGDIPEGYSVSREKKERFSLILESASTNQTSMYLCASSETGSPLETQYFGPGTRLLVL.

The rearrangement links TRBV2 to TRBJ2-7; no firm D call. V gave up 0 bases and J gave up 0 bases, with 9 bases separating them. This CDR3 has 15 residues. Germline-derived CDR1 and CDR2 are SNHLY and FYNNEI. CDR3 protein: CASSEAWQASYEQYF. DNA for the CDR3: TGTGCCAGCAGTGAAGCCTGGCAGGCCTCCTACGAGCAGTACTTC.

The J gene is TRBJ2-7, the V gene TRBV29-1, with 9 bases matching TRBD1. The J segment lost 2 bases and the V segment lost 5 bases, leaving 10 bases of the junction unmatched. Looked up from germline, CDR1 is SQVTM and CDR2 is ANQGSEA. The CDR3 totals 15 residues. The CDR3 here is CSVLTGTGSPYEQYF. CDR3 coding DNA: TGCAGCGTTCTGACCGGGACAGGGAGTCCCTACGAGCAGTACTTC.

The CDR3 loop reads CASSESGQGYQETQYF. The CDR3 nucleotides are TGCGCCAGCAGTGAGTCTGGACAGGGATACCAAGAGACCCAGTACTTC. The V call is TRBV10-1, the J call TRBJ2-5, with 8 bases that match TRBD1. The germline V gene has CDR1 WNHNN and CDR2 SYGVQD (reference sequence). Trimming at V came to 0 bases and at J to 0 bases, leaving 3 bases not matched to a gene. CDR3 length: 16 residues.

The chain uses TRBV11-2 and TRBJ1-3, with D possibly being TRBD1 (5 bases). Trimming removed 3 bases at V and 4 bases at J, with 13 bases between. This CDR3 has 15 amino acids. Germline-derived CDR1 and CDR2 are SGHAT and FQNNGV. CDR3 in amino acids: CASSLAGQRGNTIYF. In DNA form, the CDR3 reads TGTGCCAGCAGCTTGGCGGGGCAGAGAGGAAACACCATATATTTT.

The chain couples TRBV27 to TRBJ1-1; D uncertain. This CDR3 contains 15 residues. Trimming pared 0 bases from V and 0 bases from J, leaving 8 bases between. Germline CDR1 MNHEY, CDR2 SMNVEV (reference sequence). CDR3: CASSLSPVMNTEAFF. The CDR3 DNA sequence: TGTGCCAGCAGTTTATCTCCAGTCATGAACACTGAAGCTTTCTTT.

The rearrangement links TRBV27 to TRBJ2-4; a weak D match, TRBD2 (5 bases). Trimming removed 2 bases at V and 1 base at J, with 24 bases between. The germline gives CDR1 MNHEY, CDR2 SMNVEV (reference sequence). CDR3 length equals 20 residues. CDR3 coding DNA: TGTGCCAGCAGTTTAAAGTGGGCTAGTTACGAGTCGGGGGCCAAAAACATTCAGTACTTC. Amino acids: CASSLKWASYESGAKNIQYF.

CDR3 amino acids: CASSQDGLAGYNEQFF. The CDR3 DNA follows: TGCGCCAGCAGCCAAGATGGACTAGCGGGTTACAATGAGCAGTTCTTC. The V call is TRBV4-1, the J call TRBJ2-1; 11 bases map to TRBD2. This CDR3 comprises 16 residues. Germline CDR1 is MGHRA and CDR2 is YSYEKL. J was trimmed by 4 bases and V by 0 bases; bases with no gene match: 2.